This TCR beta chain was recorded in a study of shared clonotypes between healthy human individuals. In the case of this clone: Its cognate antigen is unknown.

TCRdb's copy holds only in-frame clones and misses some; the assay was immunoSEQ multiplex PCR. Of about 2.4 million clones listed, 90% to 95% are singletons. Findings and caveats of the study: Between several donors, naive CD4 clonotypes were shared at a level of around 4.9%. The study found lower generation probabilities in non-shared clonotypes than in those shared by all four donors. Researchers sampled blood only, noting tissue repertoires likely differ.

Germline CDR1 and CDR2: MNHNY and SVGAGI (reference sequence). This CDR3 comprises 13 residues. V lost 2 bases and J lost 5; bases outside the gene matches: 2. The sequence was obtained from a man younger than 30 in good health. Material for sequencing was naive CD4+ T cells sorted from blood. Subset denoted: CD45RA+ positively selected. This chain links TRBV6-6 with TRBJ1-1, with TRBD1 matching 7 bases. CDR3 sequence reads: CASSYRQGTEAFF. CDR3 nucleotides: TGTGCCAGCAGTTACCGACAGGGAACTGAAGCTTTCTTT.